The 15 T cell receptor beta chains reported below all come from one sample, sequenced in a study of OX40 agonist ivuxolimab in advanced cancers. Libraries were prepared through the immunoSEQ multiplex PCR assay. Sourced from immuneACCESS, this table was stored by TCRdb with only in-frame sequences that have V and J called. A share of the clones is absent; for the studies checked, an unresolved V gene accounts for under half, and the remainder has no known explanation. The sample data list tens of thousands of clones, and approximately 90% of these were observed just once. Clones ranked in the top ten supply around 0.51% of the sample. The sequences come from CD4+ or CD8+ T cells sorted from blood, collected in a trial of the OX40 agonist ivuxolimab. The source of these receptors is an adult with an advanced solid tumor such as melanoma, head and neck, liver or kidney cancer.

The chain employs TRBV28 and TRBJ1-6, with TRBD1 matching 7 bases. The CDR3 extends over 16 amino acids. Germline V gives CDR1 MDHEN, CDR2 SYDVKM. After removal of 4 bases from V and 6 bases from J, the junction contained 9 bases not matched to a gene. CDR3 loop: CASSSPQGGVNSPLHF. CDR3 bases: TGTGCCAGCAGTTCCCCTCAGGGGGGGGTTAATTCACCCCTCCACTTT.

The chain has TRBV28 and TRBJ1-1; a possible D gene is TRBD1 (5 bases). The V end was cut by 3 bases, the J end by 7 bases, with 36 bases between. This CDR3 is 21 amino acids long. Germline lookup yields CDR1 MDHEN and CDR2 SYDVKM. The CDR3 coding sequence is TGTGCCAGCAGTTTCCGGAATACCTCGCTTGATTCAGGGAGACAGAAACGTGAAGCTTTCTTT. Translation gives CASSFRNTSLDSGRQKREAFF.

The V gene is TRBV5-6, the J gene TRBJ2-7; 7 positions agree with TRBD1. From germline, CDR1 is SGHDT and CDR2 YYEEEE. J was trimmed by 0 bases and V by 4 bases; bases with no gene match: 7. CDR3 length: 15 residues. In DNA, the CDR3 is TGTGCCAGCAGCGCCCTGAGGGACAGCTCCTACGAGCAGTACTTC. Amino acids: CASSALRDSSYEQYF.

The V gene is TRBV6-6, the J gene TRBJ2-7; TRBD1 aligns across 7 bases. With V trimmed by 0 bases and J by 3 bases, 8 bases remained unmatched. From germline, CDR1 is MNHNY and CDR2 SVGAGI (reference sequence). CDR3 length: 16 amino acids. CDR3: CASSYSNPGQHYEQYF. CDR3 bases: TGTGCCAGCAGTTACTCCAACCCGGGACAGCACTACGAGCAGTACTTC.

Only one count was recorded for this clone. The chain is built from TRBV10-2 and TRBJ2-5, with TRBD1 matching 10 bases. The CDR3 covers 16 residues. Germline CDR1 and CDR2: WSHSY and SAAADI. V shed 4 bases and J 1 base; nucleotides not matched to a gene: 6. The CDR3: CASSGHRDRGQETQYF. In DNA form, the CDR3 reads TGCGCCAGCAGTGGACACCGGGACAGGGGCCAAGAGACCCAGTACTTC.

The V gene is TRBV5-1, the J gene TRBJ1-1, with D perhaps TRBD1 (6 bases). The CDR3 sequence is 16 residues long. Trimming removed 4 bases at V and 4 bases at J, with 20 bases between. Looked up from germline, CDR1 is SGHRS and CDR2 is YFSETQ. CDR3 in DNA: TGCGCCAGCAGCGTGGAAGAGGGGGGGATCGGCACTGAAGCTTTCTTT. Its translation is CASSVEEGGIGTEAFF.

The chain carries TRBV6-4 and TRBJ2-5, with TRBD1 identical over 9 bases. Germline CDR1 MRHNA, CDR2 SNTAGT. J was trimmed by 5 bases and V by 9 bases; bases with no gene match: 13. This CDR3 contains 15 residues. CDR3 loop: CARGPYRGQGETQYF. CDR3 sequence (DNA): TGTGCCAGAGGACCGTACAGGGGGCAGGGGGAGACCCAGTACTTC.

This chain joins TRBV2 and TRBJ2-5; D is possibly TRBD1 (7 bases). The CDR3 spans 13 residues. Germline V lookup: CDR1 SNHLY, CDR2 FYNNEI. Deletions cut 6 bases from V and 4 bases from J, with 12 bases between. CDR3 sequence: CASRNQGGETQYF. CDR3 nucleotides: TGTGCCAGCAGAAACCAGGGGGGAGAGACCCAGTACTTC.

The CDR3 here is CASSLWGGFGYEQYF. The CDR3 region has the DNA TGTGCCAGCAGTCTGTGGGGCGGGTTTGGCTACGAGCAGTACTTC. V gene TRBV28 combines with J gene TRBJ2-7, with D possibly being TRBD1 or TRBD2 (5 bases each). From germline, CDR1 is MDHEN and CDR2 SYDVKM. Trimming cost V 5 bases and J 3 bases, with 17 bases left between them. There are 15 residues in the CDR3.

In nucleotides, the CDR3 is TGTGCCAGTAGTATGGATGGTGAGGAGACCCAGTACTTC. Protein product: CASSMDGEETQYF. This chain joins TRBV19 and TRBJ2-5; unclear D gene. Germline lookup yields CDR1 LNHDA and CDR2 SQIVND (reference sequence). Between the trimmed V and J ends, which lost 3 bases and 5 bases, there was a span of 10 bases. CDR3 length equals 13 residues.

J is TRBJ2-2 and V is TRBV7-9; possibly TRBD1 or TRBD2 for D (5 bases each). CDR1 SEHNR and CDR2 FQNEAQ come from the germline V gene (reference sequence). The germline V and J ends were trimmed by 7 bases and 4 bases, with 19 bases remaining between them. The CDR3 runs 16 residues. The CDR3 region has the DNA TGTGCCAGCACCCATATGGGGCGGGCGAGCACCGGGGAGCTGTTTTTT. As protein: CASTHMGRASTGELFF.

This chain joins TRBV19 and TRBJ2-1, with 8 bases identical to TRBD2. Germline V gene data show CDR1 as LNHDA and CDR2 as SQIVND (reference sequence). V lost 4 bases to trimming and J lost 0 bases; unmatched junction nucleotides: 5. This CDR3 spans 16 amino acids. The CDR3 here is CASSTSGTSSYNEQFF. Here the CDR3 DNA reads TGTGCCAGTAGTACTTCCGGGACTAGCTCCTACAATGAGCAGTTCTTC.

The rearrangement joins TRBV15 to TRBJ1-5; no firm D call. With 3 bases removed from V and 4 bases from J, the gap between germline ends came to 10 bases. Germline V gene data show CDR1 as LNHNV and CDR2 as YYDKDF (reference sequence). There are 14 residues in the CDR3. For the CDR3, the DNA is TGTGCCACCAGCAGTCTAGGGTCAAATCAGCCCCAGCATTTT. This sequence encodes CATSSLGSNQPQHF.

V usage is TRBV18 and J usage is TRBJ2-3, with 7 bases lining up with TRBD1. The germline V gene has CDR1 KGHSH and CDR2 LQKENI. Trimming took 4 bases from V and 1 from J; bases not matched to a gene: 5. The CDR3 totals 15 residues. CDR3 sequence: CASSLGQVGTDTQYF. The CDR3 DNA reads TGTGCCAGCTCACTTGGACAGGTGGGCACAGATACGCAGTATTTT.

The CDR3 DNA reads TGTGCCAGCAGCAGAGACAGGGATGGGACCCAGTACTTC. Its translation is CASSRDRDGTQYF. This chain joins TRBV7-2 and TRBJ2-5; the match to TRBD1 covers 7 bases. With 5 bases clipped from V and 7 bases from J, the junction kept 7 bases outside the gene matches. This CDR3 spans 13 amino acids. The germline V gene encodes CDR1 SGHTA and CDR2 FQGNSA.